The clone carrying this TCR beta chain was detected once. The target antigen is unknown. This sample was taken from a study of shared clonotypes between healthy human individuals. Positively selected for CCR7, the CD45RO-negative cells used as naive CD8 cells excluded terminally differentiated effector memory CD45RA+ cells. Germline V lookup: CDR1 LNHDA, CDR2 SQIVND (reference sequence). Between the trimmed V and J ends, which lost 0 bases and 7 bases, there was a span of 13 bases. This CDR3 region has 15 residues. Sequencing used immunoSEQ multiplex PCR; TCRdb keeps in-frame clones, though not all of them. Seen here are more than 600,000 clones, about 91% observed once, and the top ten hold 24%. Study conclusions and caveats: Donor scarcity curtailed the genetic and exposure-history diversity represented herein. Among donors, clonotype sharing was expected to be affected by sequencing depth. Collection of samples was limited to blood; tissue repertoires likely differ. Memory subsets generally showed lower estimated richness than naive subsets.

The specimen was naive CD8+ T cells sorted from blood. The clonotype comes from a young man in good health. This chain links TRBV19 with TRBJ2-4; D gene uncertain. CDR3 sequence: CASSIDDRSVNIQYF. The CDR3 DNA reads TGTGCCAGTAGTATAGATGACCGTTCTGTGAACATTCAGTACTTC.